Presented here are 6 T cell receptor beta chains from one specimen sequenced in a study of shared clonotypes between healthy human individuals. Profiling relied on immunoSEQ multiplex PCR, and the TCRdb table lists in-frame clones only, not all of them. The data hold roughly 2.2 million clones, with over 85% observed a single time. The sample comprised naive CD4+ T cells from PBMCs. The subset: CD45RA+ positively selected. The receptor set was obtained from a young man in good health. Some clones in this sample may be carry-over from other donors' samples.

The chain uses TRBV5-4 and TRBJ2-7; D remains unclear. V lost 0 bases and J lost 0, with 10 bases in between. The CDR3 is made up of 15 amino acids. Looked up from germline, CDR1 is SGHNT and CDR2 is YYREEE (reference sequence). The CDR3 loop is CASSLAPDDSYEQYF. The CDR3 nucleotides are TGTGCCAGCAGCTTGGCCCCGGACGACTCCTACGAGCAGTACTTC. Full variable domain (remainder filled in from reference TRBV5-4 and TRBJ2-7): ETGVTQSPTHLIKTRGQQVTLRCSSQSGHNTVSWYQQALGQGPQFIFQYYREEENGRGNFPPRFSGLQFPNYSSELNVNALELDDSALYLCASSLAPDDSYEQYFGPGTRLTVT.

The chain links TRBV28 to TRBJ1-1; D is ambiguous. CDR1 and CDR2 from the germline V gene are MDHEN and SYDVKM. The V and J ends lost 5 bases and 0 bases respectively, with 10 bases between them. This CDR3 has 14 amino acids. CDR3 loop: CASSPEMVNTEAFF. In DNA, the CDR3 is TGTGCCAGCAGTCCGGAGATGGTGAACACTGAAGCTTTCTTT. The full variable domain, with the rest looked up from reference TRBV28 and TRBJ1-1, is DVKVTQSSRYLVKRTGEKVFLECVQDMDHENMFWYRQDPGLGLRLIYFSYDVKMKEKGDIPEGYSVSREKKERFSLILESASTNQTSMYLCASSPEMVNTEAFFGQGTRLTVV.

The J gene is TRBJ2-7, the V gene TRBV27; D is undetermined. The CDR3 runs to 16 residues. Germline values: CDR1 MNHEY, CDR2 SMNVEV (reference sequence). V dropped 0 bases and J dropped 2 bases, with 14 bases sitting between them. Here the CDR3 DNA reads TGTGCCAGCAGTTTATCTATAACTCTCGTAGCCTACGAGCAGTACTTC. This encodes CASSLSITLVAYEQYF.

Notes on this clone: This specimen includes other DNA sequences encoding the same CDR3. This rearrangement joins TRBV11-2 to TRBJ2-7; 8 bases are shared with TRBD2. The CDR3 totals 14 residues. The V gene's germline CDR1 is SGHAT and CDR2 FQNNGV. The V segment lost 3 bases and the J segment 4 bases; nucleotides outside the gene matches: 5. The chain's CDR3 is CASSLSGGPYEQYF. In DNA, the CDR3 is TGTGCCAGCAGCTTGTCGGGAGGGCCATACGAGCAGTACTTC.

The V call is TRBV7-9, the J call TRBJ2-3; D is perhaps TRBD1 or TRBD2 (5 bases each). Trimming pared 7 bases from V and 5 bases from J, leaving 16 bases between. Germline loops: CDR1 SEHNR, CDR2 FQNEAQ (reference sequence). The CDR3 has 14 residues. CDR3 nucleotides: TGTGCCAGCAACGGGGCCAATCGAGGAGATACGCAGTATTTT. As protein: CASNGANRGDTQYF.

The chain joins TRBV7-9 to TRBJ1-1; D may be TRBD1 (5 bases). CDR3 length equals 14 residues. V was pared by 4 bases and J by 5 bases, with 14 bases between. Germline V lookup: CDR1 SEHNR, CDR2 FQNEAQ (reference sequence). CDR3 DNA sequence: TGTGCCAGCAGCTGGACGGGGGGTGAGACTGAAGCTTTCTTT. This gives the protein CASSWTGGETEAFF.